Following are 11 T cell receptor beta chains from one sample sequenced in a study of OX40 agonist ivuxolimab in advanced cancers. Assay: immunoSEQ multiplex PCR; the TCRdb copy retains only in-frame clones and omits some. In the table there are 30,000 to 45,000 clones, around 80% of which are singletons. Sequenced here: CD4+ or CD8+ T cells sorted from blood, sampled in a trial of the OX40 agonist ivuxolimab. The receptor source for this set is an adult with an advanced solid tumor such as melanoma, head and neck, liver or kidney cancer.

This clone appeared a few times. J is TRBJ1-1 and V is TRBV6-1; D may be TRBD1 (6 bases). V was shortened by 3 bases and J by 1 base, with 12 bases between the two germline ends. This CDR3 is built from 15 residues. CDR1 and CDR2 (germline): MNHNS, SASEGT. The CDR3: CASSDDRTENTEAFF. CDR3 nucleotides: TGTGCCAGCAGTGATGACAGGACGGAGAACACTGAAGCTTTCTTT.

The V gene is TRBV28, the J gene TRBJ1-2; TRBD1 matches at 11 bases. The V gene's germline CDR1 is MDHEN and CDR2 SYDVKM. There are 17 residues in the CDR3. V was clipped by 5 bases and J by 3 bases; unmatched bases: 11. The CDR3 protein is CASSLPRTGGVYYGYTF. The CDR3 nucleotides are TGTGCCAGCAGTCTTCCGAGGACAGGGGGCGTATACTATGGCTACACCTTC.

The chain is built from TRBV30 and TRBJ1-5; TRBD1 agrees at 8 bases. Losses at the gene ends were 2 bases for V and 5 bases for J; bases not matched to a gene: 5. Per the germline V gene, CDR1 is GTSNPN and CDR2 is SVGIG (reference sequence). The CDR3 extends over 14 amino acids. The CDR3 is CAWSLGQGDQPQHF. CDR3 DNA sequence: TGTGCCTGGAGTCTAGGACAGGGCGATCAGCCCCAGCATTTT. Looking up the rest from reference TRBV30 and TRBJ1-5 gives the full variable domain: SQTIHQWPATLVQPVGSPLSLECTVEGTSNPNLYWYRQAAGRGLQLLFYSVGIGQISSEVPQNLSASRPQDRQFILSSKKLLLSDSGFYLCAWSLGQGDQPQHFGDGTRLSIL.

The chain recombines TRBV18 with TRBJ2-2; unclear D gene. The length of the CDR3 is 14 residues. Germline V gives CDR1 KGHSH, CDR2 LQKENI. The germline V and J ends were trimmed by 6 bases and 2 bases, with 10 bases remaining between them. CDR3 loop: CASSYLQNTGELFF. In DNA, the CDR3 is TGTGCCAGCTCGTATTTACAAAACACCGGGGAGCTGTTTTTT. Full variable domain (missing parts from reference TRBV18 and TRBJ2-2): NAGVMQNPRHLVRRRGQEARLRCSPMKGHSHVYWYRQLPEEGLKFMVYLQKENIIDESGMPKERFSAEFPKEGPSILRIQQVVRGDSAAYFCASSYLQNTGELFFGEGSRLTVL.

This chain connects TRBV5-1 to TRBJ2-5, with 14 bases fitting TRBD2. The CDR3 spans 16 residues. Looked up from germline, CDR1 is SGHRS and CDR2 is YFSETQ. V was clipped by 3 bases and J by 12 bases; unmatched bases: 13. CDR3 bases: TGCGCCAGCAGCTACAACCCCGGGACTAGCGGGGGCCAAGAGTACTTC. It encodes CASSYNPGTSGGQEYF.

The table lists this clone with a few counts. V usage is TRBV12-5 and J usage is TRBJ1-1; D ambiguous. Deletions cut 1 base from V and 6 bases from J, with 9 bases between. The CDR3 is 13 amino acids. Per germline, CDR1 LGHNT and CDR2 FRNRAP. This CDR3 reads CASGLGLRAEAFF. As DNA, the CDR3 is TGTGCTAGTGGTTTGGGACTACGCGCTGAAGCTTTCTTT.

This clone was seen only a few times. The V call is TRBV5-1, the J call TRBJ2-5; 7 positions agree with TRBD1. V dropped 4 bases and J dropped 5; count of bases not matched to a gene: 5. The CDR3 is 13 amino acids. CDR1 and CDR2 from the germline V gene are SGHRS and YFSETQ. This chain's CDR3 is CASSVGQYETQYF. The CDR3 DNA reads TGCGCCAGCAGCGTGGGACAGTACGAGACCCAGTACTTC.

CDR3 in DNA: TGTGCCAGCAGTTACGCTGGCAATCAGCCCCAGCATTTT. It specifies CASSYAGNQPQHF. The rearrangement uses TRBV6-5 and TRBJ1-5; no clear D gene. Trimming shortened V by 2 bases and J by 2 bases, and 4 bases separated the two germline ends. This CDR3 comprises 13 residues. The germline V gene has CDR1 MNHEY and CDR2 SVGAGI.

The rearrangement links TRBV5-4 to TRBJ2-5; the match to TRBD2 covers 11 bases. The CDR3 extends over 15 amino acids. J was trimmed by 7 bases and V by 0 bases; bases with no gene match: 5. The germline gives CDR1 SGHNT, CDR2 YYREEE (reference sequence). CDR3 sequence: CASSLGLAGLGTQYF. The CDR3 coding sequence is TGTGCCAGCAGCTTGGGACTAGCGGGGCTAGGGACCCAGTACTTC.

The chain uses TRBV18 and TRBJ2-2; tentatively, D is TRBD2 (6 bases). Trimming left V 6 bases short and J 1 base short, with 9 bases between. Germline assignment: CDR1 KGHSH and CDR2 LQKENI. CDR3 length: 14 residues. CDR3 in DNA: TGTGCCAGCTCGGAGGGCTGGAACACCGGGGAGCTGTTTTTT. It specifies CASSEGWNTGELFF.

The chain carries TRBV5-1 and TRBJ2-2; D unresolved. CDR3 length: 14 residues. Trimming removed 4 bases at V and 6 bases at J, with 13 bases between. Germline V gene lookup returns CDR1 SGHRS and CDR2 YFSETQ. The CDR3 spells CASSPEWGSGELFF. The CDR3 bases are TGCGCCAGCAGCCCCGAATGGGGTTCCGGGGAGCTGTTTTTT.